One and the same sample provided the 19 T cell receptor beta chains below, sequenced in a study of blood T cell repertoires in COVID-19 (dated by TCRdb to the early 2020s). Library creation used the immunoSEQ multiplex PCR assay. Entries here come from immuneACCESS through TCRdb and include only in-frame sequences with V and J called. Some clones fail to appear in such tables; in the studies checked, an unresolved V gene covers under half of the shortfall, and the cause of the remainder is unknown. This sample comprises under 140,000 clones, 88% of them detected only once. Approximately 3.4% of the sample rests with the top ten. Input material: peripheral blood. These receptors came from a woman between 50 and 59 years old with acute or convalescent COVID-19.

The chain has TRBV7-2 and TRBJ1-5; no clear D. CDR1 and CDR2 (germline): SGHTA, FQGNSA. Trimming shortened V by 4 bases and J by 5 bases, and 12 bases separated the two germline ends. The CDR3 has 14 residues. The CDR3 region is CASSSGGVYQPQHF. For the CDR3, the DNA is TGTGCCAGCAGCTCCGGCGGGGTCTATCAGCCCCAGCATTTT.

The chain joins TRBV7-2 to TRBJ2-7; TRBD2 aligns across 8 bases. Germline V lookup: CDR1 SGHTA, CDR2 FQGNSA. The CDR3 is made up of 15 amino acids. The V segment lost 1 base and the J segment 7 bases; nucleotides outside the gene matches: 9. DNA of the CDR3: TGTGCCAGCAGCTTAGATTCTGCGGGGGGCCGGGAGCAGTACTTC. This sequence encodes CASSLDSAGGREQYF. Together with reference TRBV7-2 and TRBJ2-7, the CDR3 gives the full variable domain: GAGVSQSPSNKVTEKGKDVELRCDPISGHTALYWYRQSLGQGLEFLIYFQGNSAPDKSGLPSDRFSAERTGGSVSTLTIQRTQQEDSAVYLCASSLDSAGGREQYFGPGTRLTVT.

This sequence joins TRBV5-1 and TRBJ1-4; the match to TRBD1 covers 9 bases. In germline, CDR1 is SGHRS, CDR2 YFSETQ. The CDR3 length is 15 residues. V lost 4 bases to trimming and J lost 9 bases; unmatched junction nucleotides: 10. The CDR3 sequence is CASSGARTGAQKLFF. CDR3 coding DNA: TGCGCCAGCAGCGGAGCCCGGACAGGGGCACAAAAACTGTTTTTT.

The CDR3 DNA is TGTGCCAGCAGCGTGGGACTAGCGGGAGGAGTGGGGGAGACCCAGTACTTC. This gives the protein CASSVGLAGGVGETQYF. The J gene is TRBJ2-5, the V gene TRBV9; 15 bases map to TRBD2. The germline V gene has CDR1 SGDLS and CDR2 YYNGEE. CDR3 length: 17 residues. Trimming cost V 2 bases and J 5 bases; bases outside gene matches: 7.

V and J are TRBV5-4 and TRBJ2-5; D not certain. The CDR3 length is 14 residues. V was pared by 0 bases and J by 5 bases, with 11 bases between. Per the germline V gene, CDR1 is SGHNT and CDR2 is YYREEE (reference sequence). For the CDR3, the DNA is TGTGCCAGCAGCTTGGAAGGCCCGAGGGAGACCCAGTACTTC. This sequence encodes CASSLEGPRETQYF.

This clone appeared a single time. The V gene is TRBV5-6, the J gene TRBJ2-5, with 8 bases that match TRBD2. Trimming removed 5 bases from V and 4 bases from J; junction bases left unmatched: 4. CDR3 length: 13 residues. Germline V gives CDR1 SGHDT, CDR2 YYEEEE. The CDR3 region is CASSRTSGETQYF. DNA of the CDR3: TGTGCCAGCAGTCGTACTAGCGGAGAGACCCAGTACTTC.

The chain joins TRBV6-6 to TRBJ1-3; no reliable D call. The CDR3 has 16 amino acids. Germline CDR1 reads MNHNY; CDR2 reads SVGAGI (reference sequence). Trimming took off 6 bases at V and 4 bases at J, with 19 bases between the two ends. This chain's CDR3 is CASSPSRGLDGNTIYF. In DNA, the CDR3 is TGTGCCAGCAGCCCGAGCCGGGGATTAGACGGAAACACCATATATTTT.

The chain links TRBV7-9 to TRBJ1-4, with TRBD1 identical over 7 bases. With V trimmed by 5 bases and J by 1 base, 4 bases remained unmatched. Per germline, CDR1 SEHNR and CDR2 FQNEAQ (reference sequence). This CDR3 contains 15 residues. The CDR3 coding sequence is TGTGCCAGCAGCGAGACAGGGTTAACTAATGAAAAACTGTTTTTT. Its translation: CASSETGLTNEKLFF.

A few counts support this clone. This sequence joins TRBV10-3 and TRBJ2-1, with D possibly being TRBD2 (5 bases). V was cut by 9 bases and J by 1 base, with 13 bases left in between. The CDR3 loop spans 14 amino acids. In germline, CDR1 is ENHRY, CDR2 SYGVKD. The CDR3, as DNA: TGTGCCATATGGAGAGGGCAATCCTACAATGAGCAGTTCTTC. It codes for CAIWRGQSYNEQFF.

This clone was picked up one time. The chain employs TRBV2 and TRBJ2-1, with 8 bases aligning to TRBD2. The CDR3 runs to 15 residues. Germline V gives CDR1 SNHLY, CDR2 FYNNEI. V lost 6 bases and J lost 4; bases outside the gene matches: 8. This CDR3 is CASRQTSVLYNEQFF. The CDR3 DNA is TGTGCCAGCAGGCAGACTAGCGTTTTATACAATGAGCAGTTCTTC.

CDR3 sequence reads: CASSPYGQAMGGQYF. Written as DNA, the CDR3 is TGTGCCAGCAGCCCCTACGGACAGGCTATGGGGGGACAGTACTTC. The V gene is TRBV3-1 (or the pseudogene TRBV3-2), the J gene TRBJ2-7, with D possibly TRBD1 on 7 matching bases. The CDR3 spans 15 residues. V gave up 4 bases and J gave up 10 bases, with 23 bases separating them. Germline CDR1 reads LGHDT; CDR2 reads YNNKEL (reference sequence).

This rearrangement joins TRBV6-5 to TRBJ1-5; TRBD1 aligns across 8 bases. Germline V gene sequence: CDR1 MNHEY, CDR2 SVGAGI. The CDR3 has 15 amino acids. V dropped 2 bases and J dropped 4; count of bases not matched to a gene: 4. The CDR3: CASSYGQGWNQPQHF. The CDR3, as DNA: TGTGCCAGCAGTTACGGACAGGGTTGGAATCAGCCCCAGCATTTT.

The J gene is TRBJ2-1, the V gene TRBV19; TRBD2 agrees at 9 bases. The V gene's germline CDR1 is LNHDA and CDR2 SQIVND (reference sequence). V lost 6 bases and J lost 3; bases outside the gene matches: 9. The CDR3 covers 16 residues. The CDR3 nucleotides read TGTGCCAGTAGCAGAGCGGGAGGCCTCATCTACAATGAGCAGTTCTTC. Protein: CASSRAGGLIYNEQFF.

This clone was seen only a few times. The chain recombines TRBV2 with TRBJ1-5; 8 bases fit TRBD1. The CDR3 loop spans 16 amino acids. V gave up 4 bases and J gave up 3 bases; unmatched junction bases: 8. Germline CDR1 SNHLY, CDR2 FYNNEI. The CDR3 loop is CASSGETGDPNQPQHF. In DNA, the CDR3 is TGTGCCAGCAGTGGGGAGACAGGGGATCCCAATCAGCCCCAGCATTTT.

The rearrangement joins TRBV6-5 to TRBJ1-4; 7 bases fit TRBD1. Germline V gene data show CDR1 as MNHEY and CDR2 as SVGAGI. V shed 8 bases, J shed 6 bases, and the junction held 3 bases outside the gene matches. The CDR3 consists of 12 residues. CDR3 amino acids: CASSRGDEKLFF. The CDR3 DNA reads as TGTGCCAGCTCCAGGGGGGATGAAAAACTGTTTTTT.

This clone was recorded only once. The rearrangement joins TRBV2 to TRBJ2-2; no reliable D call. The CDR3 covers 13 residues. Per germline, CDR1 SNHLY and CDR2 FYNNEI. V lost 8 bases, J lost 6 bases, and 13 bases lay in between. DNA for the CDR3: TGTGCCAGCCTAACTCGAGTATCCGGGGAGCTGTTTTTT. This codes for CASLTRVSGELFF.

The chain combines TRBV14 with TRBJ2-2; perhaps TRBD2 as D (6 bases). V gave up 4 bases and J gave up 6 bases, with 15 bases separating them. The CDR3 is 15 residues long. Germline-derived CDR1 and CDR2 are SGHDN and FVKESK. Here the CDR3 reads CASSLAGGPAGELFF. DNA of the CDR3: TGTGCCAGCAGCCTCGCCGGAGGGCCGGCCGGGGAGCTGTTTTTT.

The chain joins TRBV5-1 to TRBJ1-1; the D gene is possibly TRBD1 (5 bases). This CDR3 has 18 residues. Trimming pared 1 base from V and 1 base from J, leaving 20 bases between. The germline V gene encodes CDR1 SGHRS and CDR2 YFSETQ. The CDR3 loop reads CASSLSGVGEVPNTEAFF. DNA of the CDR3: TGCGCCAGCAGCTTGTCGGGTGTAGGGGAGGTTCCGAACACTGAAGCTTTCTTT.

The chain combines TRBV18 with TRBJ2-3; maybe TRBD1 (6 bases). CDR3 size: 15 residues. Per germline, CDR1 KGHSH and CDR2 LQKENI. V lost 3 bases and J 2 bases, leaving 12 bases between the germline ends. The CDR3 region is CASSPSGHFTDTQYF. The DNA for the CDR3 is TGTGCCAGCTCACCTTCGGGACATTTCACAGATACGCAGTATTTT.